These 6 T cell receptor beta chains were sequenced from one sample in a study of T cells in Graves' hyperthyroidism and ophthalmopathy. The TCR beta CDR3 regions underwent amplification using RNA transcripts as the source. Primed by the HTBI set, a first-round RT-PCR was run on the TCR CDR3. TCRdb recomputed calls from the multiplex PCR reads with MiXCR, one row per CDR3 protein. The sample lists 540,000 or so distinct CDR3 sequences, about 45% seen once, with under 20% in the top ten. The specimen sequenced was peripheral blood or thyroid tissue (not recorded which). These receptor sequences come from an adult woman with Graves' disease, either hyperthyroidism or ophthalmopathy (not recorded which).

This clonotype is a singleton in its sample. The V gene is TRBV4-1, the J gene TRBJ2-5; D gene unclear. Germline V lookup: CDR1 MGHRA, CDR2 YSYEKL. Trimming removed 4 bases at V and 9 bases at J, with 9 bases between. This CDR3 has 11 amino acids. The chain's CDR3 is CASSRSQAQYF. The CDR3 DNA reads as TGCGCCAGCAGCCGGAGCCAGGCCCAGTACTTC.

This rearrangement joins TRBV9 to TRBJ2-5; D ambiguous. Trimming took 3 bases from V and 3 from J, leaving 9 bases between them. The CDR3 covers 13 residues. Germline-derived CDR1 and CDR2 are SGDLS and YYNGEE. CDR3 sequence (DNA): TGTGCCAGCAGCGCCTACATGGAAGAGACCCAGTACTTC. Encoded protein: CASSAYMEETQYF.

This chain uses TRBV7-8 with TRBJ1-1; D call uncertain. The CDR3 has 13 residues. The V end was cut by 8 bases, the J end by 1 base, with 11 bases between. Germline V CDR1 and CDR2: SGHVS, FQNEAQ. The CDR3 sequence is CASGDGRNTEAFF. CDR3 DNA sequence: TGTGCCAGCGGGGATGGACGGAACACTGAAGCTTTCTTT.

This clonotype occurred many times. V usage is TRBV20-1 and J usage is TRBJ2-5; unclear D gene. CDR3 length: 11 amino acids. Germline CDR1 DFQATT, CDR2 SNEGSKA (reference sequence). V was trimmed by 1 base and J by 6 bases, leaving 6 bases between them. The CDR3 region is CSARAFQTQYF. The CDR3 DNA reads TGCAGTGCTAGAGCTTTTCAGACCCAGTACTTC.

The gene calls are TRBV7-2 and TRBJ1-2; 7 bases fit TRBD1. V trimming: 6 bases; J trimming: 4 bases; junction bases outside the gene matches: 8. The CDR3 contains 14 residues. Germline CDR1 SGHTA, CDR2 FQGNSA. CDR3 sequence reads: CASSFDRAFYGYTF. CDR3 sequence (DNA): TGTGCCAGCAGTTTCGACAGGGCCTTCTATGGCTACACCTTC.

The chain recombines TRBV2 with TRBJ2-7; D remains unclear. CDR1 and CDR2 (germline): SNHLY, FYNNEI. CDR3 length: 13 amino acids. V was cut by 0 bases and J by 0 bases, with 3 bases left in between. Here the CDR3 DNA reads TGTGCCAGCAGTGAAGCGGACTCCTACGAGCAGTACTTC. Amino acid sequence: CASSEADSYEQYF.